The clone carrying this TCR beta chain occurred once. The antigen is unknown. This entry is derived from a study of a mutant IDH1 vaccine in newly diagnosed glioma. Study as a whole: Treated patients showed a male proportion of approximately 62%, a female proportion of about 40%, and a mean age of roughly 40 years. Earlier therapy was either radiotherapy, temozolomide, or both, and most got both.

Unmatched junction bases numbered 5, after V lost 0 bases and J lost 8 bases. Looked up from germline, CDR1 is SGHRS and CDR2 is YFSETQ. The CDR3 runs to 15 residues. The table came from immunoSEQ multiplex PCR; TCRdb's copy has only in-frame clones and leaves some out. The sample contains 50,000 or so clones, around 80% of which appear only once. Overall study results and limits: Apparently unrelated to pseudoprogression were changes in the top peripheral T cell clonotypes.

The time point was: baseline, week 1 (first vaccination visit). Regarding treatment: pre-vaccination baseline after standard-of-care therapy. Specimen: PBMCs, collected from a glioma patient treated with radiotherapy, temozolomide or both. This receptor was identified in a man between 18 and 35 years old with glioma. The V gene is TRBV5-1, the J gene TRBJ1-2; 12 nucleotides match TRBD1. For the CDR3, the DNA is TGCGCCAGCAGCTTGGTAGCGGGGACAGGGGGCGGCTACACCTTC. This translates into CASSLVAGTGGGYTF. Full variable domain (missing parts from reference TRBV5-1 and TRBJ1-2): KAGVTQTPRYLIKTRGQQVTLSCSPISGHRSVSWYQQTPGQGLQFLFEYFSETQRNKGNFPGRFSGRQFSNSRSEMNVSTLELGDSALYLCASSLVAGTGGGYTFGSGTRLTVV.